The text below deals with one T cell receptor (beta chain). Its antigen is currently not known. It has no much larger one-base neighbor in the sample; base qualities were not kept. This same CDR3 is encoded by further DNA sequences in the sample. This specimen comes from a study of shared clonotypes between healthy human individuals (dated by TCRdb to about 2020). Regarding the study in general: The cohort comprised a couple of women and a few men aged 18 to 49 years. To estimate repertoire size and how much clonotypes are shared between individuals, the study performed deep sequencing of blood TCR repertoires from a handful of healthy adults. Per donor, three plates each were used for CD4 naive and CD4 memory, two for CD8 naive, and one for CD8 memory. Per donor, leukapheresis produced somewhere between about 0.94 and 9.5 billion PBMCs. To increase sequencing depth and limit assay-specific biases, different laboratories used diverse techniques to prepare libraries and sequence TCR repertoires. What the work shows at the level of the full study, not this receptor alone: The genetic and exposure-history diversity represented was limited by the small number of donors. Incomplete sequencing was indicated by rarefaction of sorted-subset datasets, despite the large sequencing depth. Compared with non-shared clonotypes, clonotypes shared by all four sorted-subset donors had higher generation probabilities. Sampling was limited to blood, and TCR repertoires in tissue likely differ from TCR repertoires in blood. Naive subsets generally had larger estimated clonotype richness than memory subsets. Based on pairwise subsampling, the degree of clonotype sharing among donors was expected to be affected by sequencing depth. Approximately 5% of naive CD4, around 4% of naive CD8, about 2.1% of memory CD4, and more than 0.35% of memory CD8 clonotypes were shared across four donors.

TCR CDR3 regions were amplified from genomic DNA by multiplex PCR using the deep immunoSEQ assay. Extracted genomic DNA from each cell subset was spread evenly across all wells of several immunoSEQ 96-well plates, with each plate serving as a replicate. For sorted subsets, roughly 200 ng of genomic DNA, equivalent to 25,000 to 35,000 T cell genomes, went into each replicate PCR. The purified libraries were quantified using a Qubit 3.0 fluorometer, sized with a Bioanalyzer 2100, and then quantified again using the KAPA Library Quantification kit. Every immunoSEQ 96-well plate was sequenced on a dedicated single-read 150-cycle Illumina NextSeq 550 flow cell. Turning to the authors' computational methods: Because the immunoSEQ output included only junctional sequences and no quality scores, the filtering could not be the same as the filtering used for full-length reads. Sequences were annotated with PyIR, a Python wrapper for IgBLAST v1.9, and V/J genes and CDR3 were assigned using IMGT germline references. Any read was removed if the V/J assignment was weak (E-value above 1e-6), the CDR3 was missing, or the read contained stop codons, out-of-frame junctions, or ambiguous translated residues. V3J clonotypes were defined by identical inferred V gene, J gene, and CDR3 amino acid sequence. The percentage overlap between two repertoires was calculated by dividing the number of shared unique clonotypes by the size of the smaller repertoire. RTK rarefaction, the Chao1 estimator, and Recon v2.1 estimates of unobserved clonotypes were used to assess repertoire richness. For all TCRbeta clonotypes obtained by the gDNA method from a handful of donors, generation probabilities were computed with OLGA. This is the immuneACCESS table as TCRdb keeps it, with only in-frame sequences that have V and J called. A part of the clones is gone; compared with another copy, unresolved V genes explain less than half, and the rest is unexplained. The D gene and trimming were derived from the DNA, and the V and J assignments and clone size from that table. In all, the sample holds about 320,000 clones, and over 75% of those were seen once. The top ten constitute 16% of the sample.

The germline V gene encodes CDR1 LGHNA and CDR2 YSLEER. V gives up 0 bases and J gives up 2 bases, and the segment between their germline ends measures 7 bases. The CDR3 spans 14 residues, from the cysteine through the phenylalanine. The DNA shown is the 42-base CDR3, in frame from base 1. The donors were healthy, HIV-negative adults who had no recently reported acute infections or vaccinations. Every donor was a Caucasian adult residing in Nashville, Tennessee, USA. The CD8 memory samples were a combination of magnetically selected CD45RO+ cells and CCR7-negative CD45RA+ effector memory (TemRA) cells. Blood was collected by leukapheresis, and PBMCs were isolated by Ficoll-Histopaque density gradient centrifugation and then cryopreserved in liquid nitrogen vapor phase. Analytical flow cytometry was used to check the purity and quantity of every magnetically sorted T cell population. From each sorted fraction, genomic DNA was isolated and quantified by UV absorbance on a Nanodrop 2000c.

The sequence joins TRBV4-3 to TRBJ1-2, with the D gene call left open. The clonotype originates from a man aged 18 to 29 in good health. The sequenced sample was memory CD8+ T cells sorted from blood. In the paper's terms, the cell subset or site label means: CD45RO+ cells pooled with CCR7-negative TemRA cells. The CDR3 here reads CASSQDLGNYGYTF. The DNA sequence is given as TGCGCCAGCAGCCAAGACCTGGGGAACTATGGCTACACCTTC.